The 2 T cell receptor beta chains presented below share a single source sample, sequenced in a study of regulatory T cells in long-lasting Graves disease. The TCR beta library used iRepertoire HTBI primers with Arm-PCR amplification of CDR3. TCRdb reprocessed the multiplex PCR reads via MiXCR and lists one record per CDR3 protein. The repertoire holds around 500,000 distinct CDR3 sequences, with about 13% as singletons. Time point reported: newly diagnosed GD, antithyroid drugs for less than 3 months. The TCR library was made from RNA extracted from PBMCs. The same sample was also studied in work on T cells in Graves' hyperthyroidism and ophthalmopathy.

This specimen consisted of peripheral blood mononuclear cells (PBMCs), obtained at new diagnosis, from a patient treated with antithyroid drugs. These receptors all come from a man aged 30 to 39 with Graves disease.

This clonotype came up a few times. The genes are TRBV29-1 and TRBJ2-5; TRBD1 aligns across 9 bases. Germline-derived CDR1 and CDR2 are SQVTM and ANQGSEA. V trimming: 6 bases; J trimming: 1 base; junction bases outside the gene matches: 9. The CDR3 loop spans 15 amino acids. CDR3 amino acids: CSVSLRGQGQETQYF. The CDR3 bases are TGCAGCGTGTCCCTCAGGGGACAGGGCCAAGAGACCCAGTACTTC.

This clonotype turned up a few times. A much larger clone differs from this one at a single base, so this may be a read error. The chain recombines TRBV28 with TRBJ2-5, with D unclear. The CDR3 sequence is 12 residues long. The germline CDR1 and CDR2 sequences are MDHEN and SYDVKM. The germline V and J ends were trimmed by 7 bases and 7 bases, with 13 bases remaining between them. CDR3 coding DNA: TGTGCCAGCACCCTCCCGTGTGGGACCCAGTACTTC. Translating it yields CASTLPCGTQYF.